This T cell receptor beta chain was sequenced in a study of early T cells in non-severe SARS-CoV-2 infection listed by TCRdb under 2021. The study in broad terms: Bulk RNA from unsorted whole blood was used for TCR sequencing, so alpha and beta chains could not be paired. Findings and caveats that apply to the study as a whole: VDJdb matching was skewed toward anti-spike CD8 responses, so virus-specific expansions were likely underestimated and private and CD4 specificities were missed.

This was a case-control study nested in a cohort of healthcare workers in London, UK, who had nasopharyngeal swab PCR tests and blood samples taken every week. Healthcare workers were recruited between 23 and 31 March 2020, during the week of the UK lockdown, and were followed weekly for up to about 15 weeks. The library was produced with 5' RACE. Sequencing used a NextSeq 500. In the TCR library protocol, unique molecular identifiers were attached to individual cDNA molecules to correct for PCR bias and sequencing error. TCR alpha and beta chains were both sequenced, and the abundances of alpha and beta sequences in each sample were closely correlated with each other. In the paper's pipeline: V gene, J gene and CDR3 annotation of TCR sequences was performed with Decombinator V4. TCRs were defined as expanded if a significant change between any two time points was detected under a Poisson model with p below 0.0001. TCR abundances were normalised to the total number of TCRs sequenced per sample and expressed as counts per million. MAIT TCRs were defined by TRAV1-2 paired with TRAJ12, TRAJ20 or TRAJ33, and iNKT TCRs by TRAV10 paired with TRAJ18. A search of VDJdb, accessed on 1 November 2021, was run for TCRs annotated to CMV, EBV and SARS-CoV-2, with TCRs annotated for multiple antigens excluded. TCRdb passed the public sequencing reads through fastp at Q25 and MiXCR, retaining productive beta sequences. Each entry is one CDR3 protein sequence, shown with its most common DNA and genes. TCRdb, not the original authors, processed these V and J calls. For this sample there are about 83,000 distinct CDR3 sequences; 9% to 15% appear just once. The ten largest make up 6.5% of the sample.

Sequences SGHRS (CDR1) and YFSETQ (CDR2) are obtained from the germline V gene. The CDR3 runs 14 residues from the cysteine to the phenylalanine. Solely the CDR3 DNA is kept, with 42 bases framed from the first base. V is reduced by 4 bases and J by 8 bases, leaving a spacing of 15 bases between them. A remark on this clonotype: It has no known antigen specificity. There are no base qualities to consult, and no much larger clone falls within one base.

Recombination linked TRBV5-1 to TRBJ2-2; possibly the D gene is TRBD2, per 6 matching bases. The sequenced material came from whole blood. The sequence was obtained from an adult who was a healthcare worker with PCR-confirmed SARS-CoV-2 infection or an uninfected control (not recorded which). Here is the DNA: TGCGCCAGCAGCCCGGGACTTGCCTCTGGGGAGCTGTTTTTT. It codes for CASSPGLASGELFF.